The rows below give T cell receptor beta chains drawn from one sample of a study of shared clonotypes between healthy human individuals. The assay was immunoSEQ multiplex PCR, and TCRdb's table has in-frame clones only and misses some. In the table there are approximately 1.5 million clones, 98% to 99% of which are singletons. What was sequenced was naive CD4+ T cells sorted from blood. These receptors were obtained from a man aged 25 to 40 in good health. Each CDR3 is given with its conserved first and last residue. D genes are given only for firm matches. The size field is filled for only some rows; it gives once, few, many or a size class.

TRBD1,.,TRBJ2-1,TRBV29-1,TGCAGCGTTGCCGGGGACAGCCGAGGCAATGAGCAGTTCTTC,CSVAGDSRGNEQFF
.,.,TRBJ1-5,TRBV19,TGTGCCAGTAGTATCGCGAGTCAGGGCAATCAGCCCCAGCATTTT,CASSIASQGNQPQHF
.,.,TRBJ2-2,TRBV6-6,TGTGCCAGCAGTGTACTGGGACACCAGAACACCGGGGAGCTGTTTTTT,CASSVLGHQNTGELFF
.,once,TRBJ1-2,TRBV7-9,TGTGCCAGCAGCTATACTGGGGGCCGGGGCTACACCTTC,CASSYTGGRGYTF
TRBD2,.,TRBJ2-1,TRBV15,TGTGCCACCAGCAGGACCACTAGCGGGGGGCCCTACAATGAGCAGTTCTTC,CATSRTTSGGPYNEQFF
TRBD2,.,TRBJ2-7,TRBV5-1,TGCGCCAGCAGCTTCGGGCTAGCGGGACCCAGCTCCTACGAGCAGTACTTC,CASSFGLAGPSSYEQYF
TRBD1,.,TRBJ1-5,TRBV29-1,TGCAGCGTTAGCGGGACAGGAGATAATCAGCCCCAGCATTTT,CSVSGTGDNQPQHF
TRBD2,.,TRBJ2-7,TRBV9,TGTGCCAGCAGCGTAACTAGCGGTAACTACGAGCAGTACTTC,CASSVTSGNYEQYF
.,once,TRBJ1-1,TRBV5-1,TGCGCCAGCAAGACAGGAGTGAACACTGAAGCTTTCTTT,CASKTGVNTEAFF
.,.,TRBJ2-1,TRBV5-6,TGTGCCAGCAGCTTGGTTCACAACAATGAGCAGTTCTTC,CASSLVHNNEQFF
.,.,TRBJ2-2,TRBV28,TGTGCCAGCAGTGAGCGCCCCGGGGAGCTGTTTTTT,CASSERPGELFF
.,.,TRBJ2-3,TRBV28,TGTGCCAGCAGTTTGCCTCGAGATACGCAGTATTTT,CASSLPRDTQYF
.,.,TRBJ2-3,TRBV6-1,TGTGCCACTTGGGTACGCGGGCGGGCGGGGGATACGCAGTATTTT,CATWVRGRAGDTQYF
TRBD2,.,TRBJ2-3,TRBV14,TGTGCCAGCAGCCAACTCCTAGCGGTAGCCAGCGGAGATACGCAGTATTTT,CASSQLLAVASGDTQYF
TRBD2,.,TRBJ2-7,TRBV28,TGTGCCAGCAGTATAGCGGGAGCCGAGCAGTACTTC,CASSIAGAEQYF
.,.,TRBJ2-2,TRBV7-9,TGTGCCAGCAGCTTGGGCACAGGGACCGGGGAGCTGTTTTTT,CASSLGTGTGELFF
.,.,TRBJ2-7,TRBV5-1,TGCGCCAGCAGCATACGCCCCGGCCAGGGGTTGGGGACTCCTCCCTACGAGCAGTACTTC,CASSIRPGQGLGTPPYEQYF
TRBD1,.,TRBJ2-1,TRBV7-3,TGTGCCAGCAGTACCGGGACAGTTACCGAGCAGTTCTTC,CASSTGTVTEQFF
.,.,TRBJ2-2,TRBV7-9,TGTGCCAGCAGCTTTCGGGGGCAGCCCCTAAACACCGGGGAGCTGTTTTTT,CASSFRGQPLNTGELFF
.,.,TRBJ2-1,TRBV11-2,TGTGCCAGCCTCCGGGGGGCAGGGGAGTACAATGAGCAGTTCTTC,CASLRGAGEYNEQFF
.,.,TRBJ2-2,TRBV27,TGTGCCAGCAGTTCTCACAGGGAGCTGTTTTTT,CASSSHRELFF
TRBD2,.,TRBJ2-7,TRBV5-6,TGTGCCAGCAGCCTAGCGGGGTCGGGACGGGGTTACGAGCAGTACTTC,CASSLAGSGRGYEQYF
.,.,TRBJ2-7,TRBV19,TGTGCCAGTAGTAGGACCGCTAGCTCCTACGAGCAGTACTTC,CASSRTASSYEQYF
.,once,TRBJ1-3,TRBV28,TGTGCCAGCAGTTTAGAGGGCTCTGGAAACACCATATATTTT,CASSLEGSGNTIYF
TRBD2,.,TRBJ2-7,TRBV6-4,TGTGCCAGCAGTGACCTATGGGGCAGATCTTCCCCCGGGACTAGCGCCCATCCCATCTACGAGCAGTACTTC,CASSDLWGRSSPGTSAHPIYEQYF
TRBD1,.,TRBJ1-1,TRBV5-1,TGCGCCAGCAGCTCAAACAGGGGGCACACTGAAGCTTTCTTT,CASSSNRGHTEAFF
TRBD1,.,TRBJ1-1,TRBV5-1,TGCGCCAGCAGCTTACCAGGGGGTGAAGCTTTCTTT,CASSLPGGEAFF
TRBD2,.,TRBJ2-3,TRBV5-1,TGCGCCAGCAGCTGGGAGCGGGAGGTCACAGATACGCAGTATTTT,CASSWEREVTDTQYF
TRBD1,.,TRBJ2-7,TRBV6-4,TGTGCCAGCAGTGAAGGGGGCGCAGGGGAGCAGTACTTC,CASSEGGAGEQYF
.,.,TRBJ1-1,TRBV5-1,TGCGCCAGCAGCCGGGGGGTGAACACTGAAGCTTTCTTT,CASSRGVNTEAFF
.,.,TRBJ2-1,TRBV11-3,TGTGCCAGCAGCTTGGGGGTCCAAATGTACAATGAGCAGTTCTTC,CASSLGVQMYNEQFF
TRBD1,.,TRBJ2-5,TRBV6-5,TGTGCCAGCAGAGAGCAGGACAGGGACCAAGAGACCCAGTACTTC,CASREQDRDQETQYF
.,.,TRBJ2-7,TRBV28,TGTGCCAGCAGCGGGGGGCTAGGGGAGCAGTACTTC,CASSGGLGEQYF
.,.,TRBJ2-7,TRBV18,TGTGCCAGCTCACCGAGGCTGAACGAAGAGCAGTACTTC,CASSPRLNEEQYF
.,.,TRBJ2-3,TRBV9,TGTGCCAGCAGCGTAGATCCAGGCGGGTCAGTGGTAGATACGCAGTATTTT,CASSVDPGGSVVDTQYF
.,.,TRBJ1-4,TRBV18,TGTGCCAGCTCACCACAGGGTGCAACTAATGAAAAACTGTTTTTT,CASSPQGATNEKLFF
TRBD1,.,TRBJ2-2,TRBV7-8,TGTGCCAGCACCTTCAGGGGGGGACAGGGAAACACCGGGGAGCTGTTTTTT,CASTFRGGQGNTGELFF
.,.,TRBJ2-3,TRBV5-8,TGTGCCAGCAGCCCCGGGACACCCACAGATACGCAGTATTTT,CASSPGTPTDTQYF
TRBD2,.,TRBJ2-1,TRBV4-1,TGCGCCAGCGAGCGGGAGAGCTCCTACAATGAGCAGTTCTTC,CASERESSYNEQFF
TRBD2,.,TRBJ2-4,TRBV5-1,TGCGCCAGCAGCTTGGGACTAGCGGGAACTTTAGCCAAAAACATTCAGTACTTC,CASSLGLAGTLAKNIQYF
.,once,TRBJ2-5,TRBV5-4,TGTGCCAGCAGCACTGGGGGTCTAGAGACCCAGTACTTC,CASSTGGLETQYF
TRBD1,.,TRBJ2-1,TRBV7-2,TGTGCCAGCGTGACAGGGGGAGGCTCCTACAATGAGCAGTTCTTC,CASVTGGGSYNEQFF
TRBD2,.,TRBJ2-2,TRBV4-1,TGCGCCAGCAGCCAAGTCCTAGCGGCGAACACCGGGGAGCTGTTTTTT,CASSQVLAANTGELFF
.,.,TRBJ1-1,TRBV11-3,TGTGCCAGCAGCTCGACAGCGAACACTGAAGCTTTCTTT,CASSSTANTEAFF
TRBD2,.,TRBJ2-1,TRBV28,TGTGCCAGCAGTTTCCCTAGCGGCCCCCGTCGAATCTTC,CASSFPSGPRRIF
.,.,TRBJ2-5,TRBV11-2,TGTGCCAGCAGCTTAGATGCAGGAACTTGGGAGACCCAGTACTTC,CASSLDAGTWETQYF